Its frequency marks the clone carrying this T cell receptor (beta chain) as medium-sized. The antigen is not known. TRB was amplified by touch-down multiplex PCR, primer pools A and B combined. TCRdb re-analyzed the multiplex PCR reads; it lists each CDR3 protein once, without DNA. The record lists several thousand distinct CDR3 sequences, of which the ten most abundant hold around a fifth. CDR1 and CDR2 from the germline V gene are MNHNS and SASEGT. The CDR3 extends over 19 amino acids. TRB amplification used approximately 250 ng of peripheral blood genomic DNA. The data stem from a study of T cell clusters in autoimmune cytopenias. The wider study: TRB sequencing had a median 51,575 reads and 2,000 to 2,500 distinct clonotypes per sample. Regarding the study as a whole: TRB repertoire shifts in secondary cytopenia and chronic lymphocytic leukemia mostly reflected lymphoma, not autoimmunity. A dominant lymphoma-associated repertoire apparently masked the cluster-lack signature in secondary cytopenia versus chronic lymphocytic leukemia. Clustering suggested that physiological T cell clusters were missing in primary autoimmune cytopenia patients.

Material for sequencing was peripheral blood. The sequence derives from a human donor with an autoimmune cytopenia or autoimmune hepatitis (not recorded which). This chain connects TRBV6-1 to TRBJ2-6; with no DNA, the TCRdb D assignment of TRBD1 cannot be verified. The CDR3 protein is CASSPLRQGASVRANVLTF.